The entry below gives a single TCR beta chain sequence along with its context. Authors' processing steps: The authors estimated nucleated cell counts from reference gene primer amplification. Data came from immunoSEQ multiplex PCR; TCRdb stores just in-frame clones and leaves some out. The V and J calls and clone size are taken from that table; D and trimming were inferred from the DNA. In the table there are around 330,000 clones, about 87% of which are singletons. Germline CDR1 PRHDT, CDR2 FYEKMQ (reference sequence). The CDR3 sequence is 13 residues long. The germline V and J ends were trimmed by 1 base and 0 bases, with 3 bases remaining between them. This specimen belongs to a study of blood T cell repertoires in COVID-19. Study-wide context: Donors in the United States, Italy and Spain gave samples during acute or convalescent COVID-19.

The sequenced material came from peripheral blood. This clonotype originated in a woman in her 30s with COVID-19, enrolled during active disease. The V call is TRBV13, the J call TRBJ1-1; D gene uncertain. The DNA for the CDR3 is TGTGCCAGCAGCTTAGCTTTGAACACTGAAGCTTTCTTT. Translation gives CASSLALNTEAFF.